This T cell receptor (beta chain) stems from a study of siplizumab effects on memory and regulatory T cells. Sequencing used immunoSEQ multiplex PCR; TCRdb keeps in-frame clones, though not all of them. This table holds roughly 100,000 clones, approximately 93% found once. The CDR3 contains 14 residues. Per the germline V gene, CDR1 is SGHNT and CDR2 is YENEEA. V lost 1 base, J lost 6 bases, and 12 bases lay in between. The source is a human donor in good health. The material sequenced was Tregs sorted from blood. J is TRBJ1-1 and V is TRBV11-3, with D maybe TRBD1 (5 bases). CDR3 sequence: CASSLGGREAEAFF. The CDR3 DNA follows: TGTGCCAGCAGCTTAGGGGGCAGGGAGGCTGAAGCTTTCTTT.